These 6 T cell receptor beta chains came from one sample sequenced in a study of glioma-infiltrating T cells. Using RNA template, CDR3s of TCR alpha and beta were amplified with iRepertoire arm-PCR. TCRdb processed the multiplex PCR reads anew with MiXCR; each CDR3 protein has one entry. The data contain 170,000 or so distinct CDR3 sequences, around 40% of them singletons. Sample: glioma tissue, nonneoplastic brain tissue, or PBMCs (not recorded which). These receptors originate from a human donor with low-grade glioma or glioblastoma, undergoing nonglioma brain surgery, or in good health (not recorded which).

This clonotype appeared once. Since a much larger clone is just one base distant, this may be a read error. The chain joins TRBV18 to TRBJ1-1; D is perhaps TRBD1 (5 bases). The V gene's germline CDR1 is KGHSH and CDR2 LQKENI. Trimming left V 3 bases short and J 5 bases short, with 7 bases between. This CDR3 is built from 12 residues. For the CDR3, the DNA is TGTGCCAGCTCACCTAAGGGGACTGAAGCTTTCTTT. This sequence encodes CASSPKGTEAFF. The variable domain in full, completed from reference TRBV18 and TRBJ1-1, reads NAGVMQNPRHLVRRRGQEARLRCSPMKGHSHVYWYRQLPEEGLKFMVYLQKENIIDESGMPKERFSAEFPKEGPSILRIQQVVRGDSAAYFCASSPKGTEAFFGQGTRLTVV.

This clonotype was observed a few times. A read error may be the cause here, since a much bigger clone is one base away. V and J are TRBV6-1 and TRBJ2-1; D not certain. V shed 8 bases and J shed 10 bases, with 15 bases lying between them. This CDR3 has 12 residues. From germline, CDR1 is MNHNS and CDR2 SASEGT. The CDR3 here is CASSPPTYEQFF. CDR3 nucleotides: TGTGCCAGCTCCCCGCCTACCTACGAGCAGTTCTTC.

Turning to this clonotype: This may come from a read error, since a much larger clone is one base off. The missing conserved phenylalanine or tryptophan at the end of this CDR3 makes a read error likely. The rearrangement links TRBV2 to TRBJ1-5, with no clear D. V was clipped by 2 bases and J by 0 bases, with 11 bases between them. The germline V gene has CDR1 SNHLY and CDR2 FYNNEI. The CDR3 runs to 16 residues. The CDR3 loop reads CASSETGGLSNQPQHL. The CDR3 region has the DNA TGTGCCAGCAGTGAAACCGGTGGACTTAGCAATCAGCCCCAGCATTTG.

This clonotype was detected ten times or more. The rearrangement joins TRBV2 to TRBJ2-3; D remains ambiguous. Trimming stripped 7 bases from V and 4 bases from J, with 9 bases between. CDR1 and CDR2 (germline): SNHLY, FYNNEI. The CDR3 covers 12 residues. The CDR3 loop reads CASKSPSDTQYF. In DNA form, the CDR3 reads TGTGCCAGCAAATCACCTTCAGATACGCAGTATTTT.

This clonotype was seen once. An end of the junction does not agree with germline; a read error may underlie this. This chain uses TRBV2 with TRBJ2-3; 8 nucleotides match TRBD2. Germline assignment: CDR1 SNHLY and CDR2 FYNNEI. This CDR3 spans 15 amino acids. CDR3 sequence (DNA): TGTGCCAGGAGTGTTACGGGAGGGCGCGGCGATACGCAGTATTTT. As protein: CARSVTGGRGDTQYF.

Worth noting for this clonotype: A clone one base away is much larger, so this may be a read error. This chain uses TRBV3-1 with TRBJ1-5, with 7 bases lining up with TRBD1. The germline gives CDR1 LGHDT, CDR2 YNNKEL (reference sequence). The CDR3 covers 16 residues. For the CDR3, the DNA is TGTGCCAGCAGCGAAGAGGGACAGCGGCTCGATCAGCCCCAGCATTTT. This encodes CASSEEGQRLDQPQHF.